The rows below give T cell receptor beta chains drawn from one sample of a study of blood T cell repertoires in COVID-19. The method was immunoSEQ multiplex PCR; TCRdb's version includes in-frame clones alone and lacks a portion of them. Altogether around 270,000 clones are present, approximately 85% being singletons, with the ten largest covering 0.85% to 0.9%. Sample: peripheral blood. Every receptor here comes from a human donor with COVID-19, enrolled during active disease. The donor label of this sample is uncertain. Each CDR3 is given with its conserved first and last residue. D genes are given only for firm matches. Size is omitted from some rows. Given values are once, few, many or a class for expanded clones.

d_call	clone_size	v_call	j_call	cdr3_aa	cdr3_nt
TRBD1	NA	TRBV25-1	TRBJ1-2	CASSEPGTGGDGYTF	TGTGCCAGCAGTGAACCCGGGACAGGGGGCGATGGCTACACCTTC
NA	NA	TRBV20-1	TRBJ1-4	CSASPTGSGEKLFF	TGCAGTGCTAGTCCAACAGGGTCCGGAGAAAAACTGTTTTTT
NA	NA	TRBV7-9	TRBJ1-3	CASSLQGKDAGNTIYF	TGTGCCAGCAGCTTACAGGGGAAGGATGCTGGAAACACCATATATTTT
NA	once	TRBV5-1	TRBJ2-5	CASSLISREETQYF	TGCGCCAGCAGCTTGATTTCCCGAGAAGAGACCCAGTACTTC
TRBD1	NA	TRBV2	TRBJ1-6	CASREGTDNSPLHF	TGTGCCAGCAGAGAAGGGACAGATAATTCACCCCTCCACTTT
NA	NA	TRBV13	TRBJ2-1	CASTRGETSANEQFF	TGTGCCAGCACCCGGGGAGAGACTTCCGCCAATGAGCAGTTCTTC
TRBD2	once	TRBV3-1/TRBV3-2	TRBJ2-7	CASSPLGTSGYEQYF	TGTGCCAGCAGCCCCCTAGGGACTAGCGGCTACGAGCAGTACTTC
TRBD2	NA	TRBV7-9	TRBJ2-7	CASSRLANHEQYF	TGTGCCAGCAGTCGACTAGCTAACCACGAGCAGTACTTC
NA	NA	TRBV10-2	TRBJ1-5	CASSEGQSQPQHF	TGCGCCAGCAGTGAGGGGCAGTCCCAGCCCCAGCATTTT
NA	NA	TRBV2	TRBJ1-5	CASKSEGGNQPQHF	TGTGCCAGCAAGTCGGAGGGAGGGAACCAGCCCCAGCATTTT
TRBD1	NA	TRBV28	TRBJ2-7	CASRPRWDSSYEQYF	TGTGCCAGCAGGCCCCGGTGGGACAGCTCCTACGAGCAGTACTTC
NA	NA	TRBV21-1	TRBJ1-4	CASSKEGSGRSEKLFF	TGTGCCAGCAGCAAAGAAGGGTCAGGGAGGTCAGAAAAACTGTTTTTT
TRBD2	NA	TRBV28	TRBJ2-7	CASSRIPGGTTF	TGTGCCAGCAGCCGGATACCGGGGGGGACCACCTTC
TRBD1	NA	TRBV18	TRBJ1-1	CASSPRQGEINTEAFF	TGTGCCAGCTCACCACGACAGGGGGAGATCAACACTGAAGCTTTCTTT
TRBD1	NA	TRBV9	TRBJ2-3	CASSEEDRGLDTQYF	TGTGCCAGCAGCGAAGAAGACAGGGGCTTAGATACGCAGTATTTT
NA	NA	TRBV19	TRBJ2-7	CASSLGRDYEQYF	TGTGCCAGTAGCTTGGGGAGAGACTACGAGCAGTACTTC
TRBD1	NA	TRBV18	TRBJ2-5	CASSLTDRGETQYF	TGTGCCAGCTCACTCACGGACAGGGGAGAGACCCAGTACTTC
TRBD1	NA	TRBV11-1	TRBJ1-1	CASSLDRGTEAFF	TGTGCCAGCAGCTTGGACAGGGGGACTGAAGCTTTCTTT
TRBD2	NA	TRBV19	TRBJ2-3	CASSTAVGRERSTDTQYF	TGTGCCAGTAGTACCGCCGTGGGGCGGGAGCGAAGCACAGATACGCAGTATTTT
NA	NA	TRBV27	TRBJ1-5	CASSLTDIQPQHF	TGTGCCAGCAGTTTAACAGATATCCAGCCCCAGCATTTT
NA	NA	TRBV4-2	TRBJ2-5	CASSQTGYTEETQYF	TGTGCCAGCAGCCAAACGGGATACACAGAAGAGACCCAGTACTTC
NA	NA	TRBV30	TRBJ1-6	CAWSVPSNNSPLHF	TGTGCCTGGAGTGTACCCAGTAATAATTCACCCCTCCACTTT
NA	NA	TRBV27	TRBJ1-5	CASRTSGGLYNQPQHF	TGTGCCAGCAGGACCTCGGGGGGGTTATACAATCAGCCCCAGCATTTT
TRBD2	NA	TRBV3-1/TRBV3-2	TRBJ2-5	CASSQDRFGRVNF	TGTGCCAGCAGCCAAGATCGTTTCGGGAGGGTTAACTTC
TRBD1	NA	TRBV6-5	TRBJ2-1	CASSRQGPYNEQFF	TGTGCCAGCAGTCGACAGGGGCCCTACAATGAGCAGTTCTTC
TRBD2	NA	TRBV2	TRBJ2-1	CASTEGLAGDEQFF	TGTGCCAGCACCGAGGGACTAGCGGGAGATGAGCAGTTCTTC